These 29 T cell receptor beta chains share one sample of origin, sequenced in a study of technical replicates of blood from several donors. TCRdb's copy holds only in-frame clones and misses some; the assay was immunoSEQ multiplex PCR. The data show 80,000 or so clones, with approximately 96% seen just once and 0.3% to 0.4% held by the top ten. Material: T cells isolated from PBMCs. These receptors all stem from a human donor in good health.

V gene TRBV2 combines with J gene TRBJ1-3, with no clear D. Trimming stripped 6 bases from V and 4 bases from J, with 10 bases between. CDR1 SNHLY and CDR2 FYNNEI come from the germline V gene. CDR3 size: 13 residues. The CDR3 here is CASREGVGNTIYF. The CDR3 DNA reads TGTGCCAGCAGGGAGGGTGTAGGAAACACCATATATTTT.

The chain couples TRBV27 to TRBJ2-7; a possible D gene is TRBD2 (6 bases). V was clipped by 5 bases and J by 6 bases, with 14 bases between them. The CDR3 sequence is 13 residues long. CDR1 and CDR2 from the germline V gene are MNHEY and SMNVEV (reference sequence). The DNA of the CDR3 is TGTGCCAGCAGTATCACTAGCAATAGCGAGCAGTACTTC. This translates into CASSITSNSEQYF.

V gene TRBV27 combines with J gene TRBJ2-1; 10 bases fit TRBD2. Germline CDR1 reads MNHEY; CDR2 reads SMNVEV (reference sequence). Losses at the gene ends were 7 bases for V and 4 bases for J; bases not matched to a gene: 7. CDR3 length equals 15 residues. CDR3 DNA: TGTGCCAGCACCCTACTAGCGGGGATATACAATGAGCAGTTCTTC. Translated: CASTLLAGIYNEQFF.

The genes are TRBV2 and TRBJ2-3; D gene unclear. CDR1 is SNHLY and CDR2 is FYNNEI in the germline V gene. This CDR3 has 14 amino acids. V dropped 8 bases and J dropped 2 bases, with 14 bases sitting between them. CDR3 sequence reads: CASWRSLATDTQYF. The CDR3 bases are TGTGCCAGCTGGCGGTCCCTGGCCACAGATACGCAGTATTTT.

This chain connects TRBV9 to TRBJ1-2, with 7 bases lining up with TRBD1. The J segment lost 3 bases and the V segment lost 0 bases, leaving 8 bases of the junction unmatched. Per germline, CDR1 SGDLS and CDR2 YYNGEE. The CDR3 extends over 16 amino acids. The CDR3 nucleotides read TGTGCCAGCAGCGTAGGGGCAGGGGGTGGGGACTATGGCTACACCTTC. It translates to CASSVGAGGGDYGYTF.

The rearrangement links TRBV28 to TRBJ1-1; the D is unclear. The V end was cut by 3 bases, the J end by 5 bases, with 16 bases between. CDR1 MDHEN and CDR2 SYDVKM come from the germline V gene. The CDR3 is 15 residues long. CDR3 residues: CASSFFRGGWTEAFF. The CDR3 bases are TGTGCCAGCAGTTTCTTCCGGGGAGGATGGACTGAAGCTTTCTTT.

The genes are TRBV30 and TRBJ2-7; TRBD1 aligns across 7 bases. The CDR3 has 13 residues. J gave up 3 bases and V 2 bases, and 4 bases lay outside the gene matches. Germline CDR1 reads GTSNPN; CDR2 reads SVGIG (reference sequence). This chain's CDR3 is CAWSSGQVYEQYF. DNA of the CDR3: TGTGCCTGGAGTTCCGGACAGGTCTACGAGCAGTACTTC.

The chain couples TRBV15 to TRBJ2-7; D may be TRBD1 (5 bases). V lost 0 bases and J lost 0, with 18 bases in between. Germline CDR1 LNHNV, CDR2 YYDKDF (reference sequence). This CDR3 region has 18 residues. In nucleotides, the CDR3 is TGTGCCACCAGCAGAGATCTGGACCTCAGGACAAGCTCCTACGAGCAGTACTTC. Protein product: CATSRDLDLRTSSYEQYF.

The V call is TRBV6-5, the J call TRBJ2-1; TRBD1 matches at 10 bases. V shed 2 bases, J shed 9 bases, and the junction held 4 bases outside the gene matches. This CDR3 has 14 residues. From germline, CDR1 is MNHEY and CDR2 SVGAGI. CDR3 residues: CASSYRDRGFEQFF. For the CDR3, the DNA is TGTGCCAGCAGTTACAGGGACAGGGGATTTGAGCAGTTCTTC.

This clone was observed a single time. The V call is TRBV29-1, the J call TRBJ1-1; 7 bases map to TRBD1. CDR1 is SQVTM and CDR2 is ANQGSEA in the germline V gene. The CDR3 consists of 13 residues. Trimming removed 4 bases from V and 5 bases from J; junction bases left unmatched: 7. CDR3 loop: CSVAAGGWTEAFF. Here the CDR3 DNA reads TGCAGCGTTGCGGCAGGGGGTTGGACTGAAGCTTTCTTT.

The chain combines TRBV11-2 with TRBJ1-1; unclear D gene. The V end was cut by 5 bases, the J end by 1 base, with 8 bases between. The germline gives CDR1 SGHAT, CDR2 FQNNGV. CDR3 length: 13 residues. In nucleotides, the CDR3 is TGTGCCAGCAGCGTCCAGGCGAACACTGAAGCTTTCTTT. The encoded protein is CASSVQANTEAFF.

In its sample, this clone was seen once. J is TRBJ2-3 and V is TRBV5-1; 10 nucleotides match TRBD2. V was pared by 0 bases and J by 1 base, with 5 bases of the junction left unmatched. The CDR3 extends over 17 amino acids. In germline, CDR1 is SGHRS, CDR2 YFSETQ. The CDR3 sequence is CASSLVVAGGRTDTQYF. The CDR3 DNA follows: TGCGCCAGCAGCTTGGTGGTAGCGGGAGGTCGCACAGATACGCAGTATTTT. Based on the CDR3 plus reference TRBV5-1 and TRBJ2-3, the full variable domain is KAGVTQTPRYLIKTRGQQVTLSCSPISGHRSVSWYQQTPGQGLQFLFEYFSETQRNKGNFPGRFSGRQFSNSRSEMNVSTLELGDSALYLCASSLVVAGGRTDTQYFGPGTRLTVL.

This chain connects TRBV10-3 to TRBJ2-7; tentatively, D is TRBD1 (5 bases). V lost 2 bases and J lost 4, with 6 bases in between. The germline gives CDR1 ENHRY, CDR2 SYGVKD. The CDR3 is made up of 12 amino acids. The CDR3, as DNA: TGTGCCATCAGTGAGCAGGGATACGAGCAGTACTTC. Its translation: CAISEQGYEQYF.

This rearrangement joins TRBV30 to TRBJ2-7; TRBD2 matches 7 bases. V dropped 2 bases and J dropped 7; count of bases not matched to a gene: 11. This CDR3 comprises 14 residues. CDR1 GTSNPN and CDR2 SVGIG come from the germline V gene (reference sequence). CDR3 protein: CAWSTGLEVEEQYF. The CDR3 DNA reads as TGTGCCTGGAGTACCGGACTAGAGGTGGAAGAGCAGTACTTC.

Notes on this clone: Other DNA sequences in the same sample also yield this CDR3. This rearrangement joins TRBV7-8 to TRBJ2-7; 9 nucleotides line up with TRBD2. Germline assignment: CDR1 SGHVS and CDR2 FQNEAQ. V was clipped by 2 bases and J by 3 bases; unmatched bases: 2. This CDR3 has 14 amino acids. The CDR3 loop reads CASSLLAGYYEQYF. DNA for the CDR3: TGTGCCAGCAGCTTACTAGCGGGATACTACGAGCAGTACTTC.

CDR3 DNA sequence: TGCAGCGGCCGACAGGGGAGCTACGAGCAGTACTTC. Residues: CSGRQGSYEQYF. The V gene is TRBV29-1, the J gene TRBJ2-7, with 8 bases that match TRBD1. Germline assignment: CDR1 SQVTM and CDR2 ANQGSEA. J lost 3 bases, V lost 7 bases, and 5 bases had no gene match. There are 12 residues in the CDR3.

The chain joins TRBV27 to TRBJ1-4, with D maybe TRBD1 (6 bases). V was pared by 2 bases and J by 8 bases, with 9 bases between. The CDR3 has 13 amino acids. Per the germline V gene, CDR1 is MNHEY and CDR2 is SMNVEV (reference sequence). The CDR3 DNA follows: TGTGCCAGCAGTTTAGGGGGCCTCGAAAAACTGTTTTTT. Protein product: CASSLGGLEKLFF.

The chain carries TRBV28 and TRBJ2-5; 7 bases are shared with TRBD2. The J segment lost 5 bases and the V segment lost 4 bases, leaving 13 bases of the junction unmatched. The germline V gene has CDR1 MDHEN and CDR2 SYDVKM. The CDR3 has 16 amino acids. CDR3: CASSSRRSGIEETQYF. The CDR3, as DNA: TGTGCCAGCAGTTCCCGTAGGAGCGGGATAGAGGAGACCCAGTACTTC. The full variable domain, in which reference TRBV28 and TRBJ2-5 provide the parts outside the CDR3, is DVKVTQSSRYLVKRTGEKVFLECVQDMDHENMFWYRQDPGLGLRLIYFSYDVKMKEKGDIPEGYSVSREKKERFSLILESASTNQTSMYLCASSSRRSGIEETQYFGPGTRLLVL.

The CDR3 sequence: CASTKYGPQGGEQYF. CDR3 nucleotides: TGTGCCAGCACCAAATACGGGCCCCAGGGGGGAGAGCAGTACTTC. The chain links TRBV6-1 to TRBJ2-7; possible D gene TRBD1, 7 bases. Germline V gene data show CDR1 as MNHNS and CDR2 as SASEGT. V shed 7 bases and J shed 7 bases, with 23 bases lying between them. There are 15 residues in the CDR3.

V usage is TRBV5-6 and J usage is TRBJ2-1, with D maybe TRBD2 (7 bases). V shed 4 bases and J shed 3 bases, with 17 bases lying between them. The CDR3 loop spans 16 amino acids. Germline V gene sequence: CDR1 SGHDT, CDR2 YYEEEE. CDR3: CASSIGEGDYYNEQFF. CDR3 DNA: TGTGCCAGCAGCATAGGTGAGGGGGACTACTACAATGAGCAGTTCTTC.

The rearrangement uses TRBV7-2 and TRBJ2-7; D unclear. The CDR3 has 18 residues. Trimming shortened V by 1 base and J by 4 bases, and 23 bases separated the two germline ends. The germline V gene encodes CDR1 SGHTA and CDR2 FQGNSA. Here the CDR3 reads CASSLVLGSGFKWYEQYF. Here the CDR3 DNA reads TGTGCCAGCAGCTTAGTTTTGGGCTCAGGTTTTAAGTGGTACGAGCAGTACTTC. The complete variable domain, with remaining parts taken from reference TRBV7-2 and TRBJ2-7, reads GAGVSQSPSNKVTEKGKDVELRCDPISGHTALYWYRQSLGQGLEFLIYFQGNSAPDKSGLPSDRFSAERTGGSVSTLTIQRTQQEDSAVYLCASSLVLGSGFKWYEQYFGPGTRLTVT.

The chain joins TRBV7-3 to TRBJ1-3; tentatively, D is TRBD1 (6 bases). Germline CDR1 and CDR2: SGHTA and FQGTGA. The CDR3 has 15 residues. The V gene lost 4 bases and the J gene lost 3 bases, with 13 bases spanning the gap. CDR3 DNA: TGTGCCAGCAGCTCACAGGGAACCGGTGGAAACACCATATATTTT. Its protein is CASSSQGTGGNTIYF. Supplemented by reference TRBV7-3 and TRBJ1-3, the full variable domain reads GAGVSQTPSNKVTEKGKYVELRCDPISGHTALYWYRQSLGQGPEFLIYFQGTGAADDSGLPNDRFFAVRPEGSVSTLKIQRTERGDSAVYLCASSSQGTGGNTIYFGEGSWLTVV.

This clone was counted once. The rearrangement joins TRBV28 to TRBJ2-3; 10 nucleotides line up with TRBD2. This CDR3 contains 13 residues. With V trimmed by 2 bases and J by 9 bases, 2 bases remained unmatched. Germline V gives CDR1 MDHEN, CDR2 SYDVKM. In DNA, the CDR3 is TGTGCCAGCAGTTTACTAGCGGGAGACACGCAGTATTTT. Translating it yields CASSLLAGDTQYF.

This chain links TRBV7-3 with TRBJ1-1, with a possible D match to TRBD1 (5 bases). Deletions cut 6 bases from V and 4 bases from J, with 12 bases between. The germline CDR1 and CDR2 sequences are SGHTA and FQGTGA. The CDR3 length is 13 residues. The CDR3 coding sequence is TGTGCCAGCAGGGACACAAGGTTCACTGAAGCTTTCTTT. It codes for CASRDTRFTEAFF.

The chain has TRBV9 and TRBJ1-2; D not certain. V lost 0 bases to trimming and J lost 4 bases, with 7 bases between them. Per germline, CDR1 SGDLS and CDR2 YYNGEE. The CDR3 extends over 13 amino acids. The CDR3: CASSVVSGYGYTF. The CDR3 bases are TGTGCCAGCAGCGTAGTTTCAGGCTATGGCTACACCTTC.

V is TRBV18 and J is TRBJ2-7, with 8 bases identical to TRBD2. V lost 2 bases to trimming and J lost 2 bases; unmatched junction nucleotides: 2. The CDR3 totals 14 residues. The germline V gene has CDR1 KGHSH and CDR2 LQKENI. CDR3 sequence (DNA): TGTGCCAGCTCACCAGGACTAGCCCCCTACGAGCAGTACTTC. Translating gives CASSPGLAPYEQYF.

This clone showed up just once. The chain uses TRBV5-8 and TRBJ1-4; possible D gene TRBD1, 6 bases. CDR1 is SGHTS and CDR2 is YDEGEE in the germline V gene. This CDR3 comprises 15 residues. Trimming removed 4 bases at V and 8 bases at J, with 18 bases between. This CDR3 is CASSRAGEVGEKLFF. DNA of the CDR3: TGTGCCAGCAGCCGAGCAGGGGAAGTGGGAGAAAAACTGTTTTTT.

This chain connects TRBV6-1 to TRBJ2-2; D unclear. V lost 4 bases, J lost 0 bases, and 12 bases lay in between. From germline, CDR1 is MNHNS and CDR2 SASEGT. This CDR3 comprises 16 residues. CDR3 nucleotides: TGTGCCAGCAGTGTCCGGTGGCAGGCGAACACCGGGGAGCTGTTTTTT. Residues: CASSVRWQANTGELFF.

In regard to this clone: The junction differs from germline at one of its ends, possibly a read error. The chain employs TRBV7-7 and TRBJ1-2; D gene uncertain. Germline CDR1 reads SSHAT; CDR2 reads FNYEAQ (reference sequence). CDR3 length equals 13 residues. DNA for the CDR3: TGTGCTAGCAGCTTAGTCATGCGCCATGGCTACACCTTC. This sequence encodes CASSLVMRHGYTF.